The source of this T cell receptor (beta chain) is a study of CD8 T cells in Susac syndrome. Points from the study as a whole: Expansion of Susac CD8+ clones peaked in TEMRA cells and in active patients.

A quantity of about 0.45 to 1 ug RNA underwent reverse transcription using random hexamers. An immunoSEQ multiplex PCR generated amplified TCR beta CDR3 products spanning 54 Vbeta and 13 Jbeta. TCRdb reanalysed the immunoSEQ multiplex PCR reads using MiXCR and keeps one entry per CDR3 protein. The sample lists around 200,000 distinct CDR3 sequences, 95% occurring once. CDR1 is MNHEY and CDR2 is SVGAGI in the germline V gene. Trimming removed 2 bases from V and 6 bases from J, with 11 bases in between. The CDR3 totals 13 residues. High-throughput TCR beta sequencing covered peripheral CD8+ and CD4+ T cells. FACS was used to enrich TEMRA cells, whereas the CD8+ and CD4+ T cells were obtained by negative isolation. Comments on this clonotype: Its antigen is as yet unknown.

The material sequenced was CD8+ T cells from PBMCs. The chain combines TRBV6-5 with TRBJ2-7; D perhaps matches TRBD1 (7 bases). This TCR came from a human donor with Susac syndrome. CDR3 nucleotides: TGTGCCAGCAGTTACCGCCAGGGGGGCGAGCAGTACTTC. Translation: CASSYRQGGEQYF.